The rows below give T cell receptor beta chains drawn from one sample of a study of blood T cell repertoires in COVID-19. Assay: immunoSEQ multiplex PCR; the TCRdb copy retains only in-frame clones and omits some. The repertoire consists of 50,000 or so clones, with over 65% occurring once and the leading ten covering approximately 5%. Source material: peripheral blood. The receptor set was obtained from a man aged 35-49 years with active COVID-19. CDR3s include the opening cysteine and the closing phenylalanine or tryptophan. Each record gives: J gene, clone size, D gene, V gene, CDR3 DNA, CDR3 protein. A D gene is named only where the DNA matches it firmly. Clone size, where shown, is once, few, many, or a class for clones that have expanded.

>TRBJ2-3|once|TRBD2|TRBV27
TGTGCCAGCAGTTTCATAGCGGGAGGCGCAGATACGCAGTATTTT
CASSFIAGGADTQYF
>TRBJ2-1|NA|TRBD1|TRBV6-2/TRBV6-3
TGTGCCAGCAGCCTGGACAGGAGCTCCTACAATGAGCAGTTCTTC
CASSLDRSSYNEQFF
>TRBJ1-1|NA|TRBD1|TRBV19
TGTGCCAGTAGTATCGGACCCCTCCAGGGGGAAGGAGCTTTCTTT
CASSIGPLQGEGAFF
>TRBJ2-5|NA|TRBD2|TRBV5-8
TGTGCCAGCAGCTATGGACTAGCGGGAGGGTTAGAAGAGACCCAGTACTTC
CASSYGLAGGLEETQYF
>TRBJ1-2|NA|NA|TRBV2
TGTGCCAGCACCCAGCTGGGAGTAGAAGGCTACACCTTC
CASTQLGVEGYTF
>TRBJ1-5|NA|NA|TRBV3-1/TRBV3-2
TGTGCCAGCAGCCAACAGGATAGCAATCAGCCCCAGCATTTT
CASSQQDSNQPQHF
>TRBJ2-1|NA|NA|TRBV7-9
TGTGCCAGCAGCCTCGTAGGCCCCGTTGAGGACTACAATGAGCAGTTCTTC
CASSLVGPVEDYNEQFF
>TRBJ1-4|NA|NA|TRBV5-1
TGCGCCAGCACCATCGGCGGGGGGGAGGGTGAAAAACTGTTTTTT
CASTIGGGEGEKLFF
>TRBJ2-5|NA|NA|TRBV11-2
TGTGCCAGCAGCGCGGGAAGGGAGACCCAGTACTTC
CASSAGRETQYF
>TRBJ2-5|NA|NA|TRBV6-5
TGTGCCAGCTCAGAGCGTAAGGAGACCCAGTACTTC
CASSERKETQYF
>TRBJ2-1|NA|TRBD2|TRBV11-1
TGTGCCAGCAGCTGGGTTAGCGGGAGGGCAGGGGAGCAGTTCTTC
CASSWVSGRAGEQFF
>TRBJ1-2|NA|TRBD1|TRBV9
TGTGCCAGCAGCGCGAACAGGGGTGGCTACACCTTC
CASSANRGGYTF
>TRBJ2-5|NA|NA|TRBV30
TGTGCCTGGAATGACAGGGAGACCCAGTACTTC
CAWNDRETQYF
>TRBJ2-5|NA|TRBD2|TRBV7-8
TGTGCCAGCAGCTCTCTAGCGGGAGGGCCCCCGACGGAGACCCAGTACTTC
CASSSLAGGPPTETQYF
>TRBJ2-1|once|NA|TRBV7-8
TGTGCCAGCAGCTTAGTAGGTAGCGGCCCTCTCTCCTACAATGAGCAGTTCTTC
CASSLVGSGPLSYNEQFF
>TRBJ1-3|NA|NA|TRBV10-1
TGCGCCAGCAGTGAGTCGAGGCAGGGCTCTGGAAACACCATATATTTT
CASSESRQGSGNTIYF
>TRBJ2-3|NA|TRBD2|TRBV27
TGTGCCAGCACCTATAGCGGGAGGAAGACAGATACGCAGTATTTT
CASTYSGRKTDTQYF
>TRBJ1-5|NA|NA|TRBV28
TGTGCCAGCAGTTTACAGATCAATCAGCCCCAGCATTTT
CASSLQINQPQHF
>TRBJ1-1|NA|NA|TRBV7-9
TGTGCCAGCAGCCTTCCGGGGTACTCTATGAACACTGAAGCTTTCTTT
CASSLPGYSMNTEAFF
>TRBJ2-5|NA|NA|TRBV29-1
TGCAGCGTTCCCCCGCCGGGTTTCGCTTCCATGGAGTACCAAGAGACCCAGTACTTC
CSVPPPGFASMEYQETQYF
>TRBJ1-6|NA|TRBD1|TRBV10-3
TGTGCCATCAGTGAAAGACCGGGACAGGGCGGGTCACCCCTCCACTTT
CAISERPGQGGSPLHF
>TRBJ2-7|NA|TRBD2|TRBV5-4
TGTGCCAGCAGCTCGTCTTCGCGGGAGCCCACCTACGAGCAGTACTTC
CASSSSSREPTYEQYF
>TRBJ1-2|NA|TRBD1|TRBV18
TGTGCCAGCTCACTTTCCCGGGTCGACAGGGGCAACTATGGCTACACCTTC
CASSLSRVDRGNYGYTF
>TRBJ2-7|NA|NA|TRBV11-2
TGTGCCAGCAGCTTAGCGGTTTCACCTTACGAGCAGTACTTC
CASSLAVSPYEQYF
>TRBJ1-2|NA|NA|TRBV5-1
TGCGCCAGCAGCTTATCGACAGATAACTATGGCTACACCTTC
CASSLSTDNYGYTF
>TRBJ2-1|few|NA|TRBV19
TGTGCCAGCGGCCAAGCGGAGAGCTCCTACAATGAGCAGTTCTTC
CASGQAESSYNEQFF
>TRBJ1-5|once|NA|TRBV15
TGTGCCACCAGCAGAGTAAGGGGGTTCAATCAGCCCCAGCATTTT
CATSRVRGFNQPQHF
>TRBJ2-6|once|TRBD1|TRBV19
TGTGCCAGTAGGCCAGACAGGGCTGGGGCCAACGTCCTGACTTTC
CASRPDRAGANVLTF
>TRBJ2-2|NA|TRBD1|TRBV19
TGTGCCAGTACCTTGACAGGGGGCTATACCGGGGAGCTGTTTTTT
CASTLTGGYTGELFF
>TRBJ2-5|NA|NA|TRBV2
TGTGCCAGCATTAAAAGCAAGACCCAGTACTTC
CASIKSKTQYF
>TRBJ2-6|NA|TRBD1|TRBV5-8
TGTGCCAGCAGCTTGGGACAGGGGGACGTCCTGACTTTC
CASSLGQGDVLTF
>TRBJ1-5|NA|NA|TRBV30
TGTGCCTGGAGTTTTATAACAGGGCGGTATCAGCCCCAGCATTTT
CAWSFITGRYQPQHF
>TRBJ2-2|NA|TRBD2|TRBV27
TGTGCCAGCAGTTTATCGAAGCTATTATGGGGGAGGGCACACACCGGGGAGCTGTTTTTT
CASSLSKLLWGRAHTGELFF
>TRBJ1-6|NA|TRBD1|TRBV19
TGTGCCAGTAGTCCTCGGACAGGGGAGCCTAATTCACCCCTCCACTTT
CASSPRTGEPNSPLHF
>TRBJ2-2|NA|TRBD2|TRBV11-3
TGTGCCAGCAGCCGGGGACTCCGGGGGGACACCGGGGAGCTGTTTTTT
CASSRGLRGDTGELFF
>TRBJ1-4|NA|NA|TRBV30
TGTGCCTGGAGTGTCGTAGGGGGAGATGAAAAACTGTTTTTT
CAWSVVGGDEKLFF
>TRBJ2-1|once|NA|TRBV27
TGTGCCAGCAGTTTACAGGGAAGTGAGCAGTTCTTC
CASSLQGSEQFF
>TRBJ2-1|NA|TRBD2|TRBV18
TGTGCCAGCTCACCACCTAGCGGGAGGGCCAATGAGCAGTTCTTC
CASSPPSGRANEQFF
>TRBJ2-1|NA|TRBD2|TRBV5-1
TGCGCCAGCAGCCAAGGACTAGCGGGTCCGAGCTCCTACAATGAGCAGTTCTTC
CASSQGLAGPSSYNEQFF
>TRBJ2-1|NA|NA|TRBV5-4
TGTGCCAGCAGCTTGCGTAGCTCCTACAATGAGCAGTTCTTC
CASSLRSSYNEQFF